These 11 T cell receptor beta chains were all obtained from the same sample, sequenced in a study of blood T cells in healthy people across ages. Primers used in a second PCR of roughly 7 to 11 cycles were a sample-barcoded 5' primer and a J-beta primer mix. TCRdb analysed the 5' RACE reads with MiXCR anew, one entry per CDR3 protein. Altogether under 2,000,000 distinct CDR3 sequences are present, around half being singletons, with the ten largest covering less than 2.5%. Input material: blood. The source of these receptors is a middle-aged woman in good health.

The CDR3 DNA sequence: TGTGCCAGCGAAAGGCGGACAGGGAGCGATACGCAGTATTTT. Protein product: CASERRTGSDTQYF. The V and J genes are TRBV19 and TRBJ2-3; 8 bases line up with TRBD1. CDR3 size: 14 residues. Germline CDR1 LNHDA, CDR2 SQIVND (reference sequence). After removal of 9 bases from V and 6 bases from J, the junction contained 11 bases not matched to a gene.

This clonotype occurred a few times. This sequence joins TRBV20-1 and TRBJ2-5; D is possibly TRBD1 (5 bases). The CDR3 spans 12 residues. Trimming pared 6 bases from V and 0 bases from J, leaving 8 bases between. CDR1 and CDR2 from the germline V gene are DFQATT and SNEGSKA (reference sequence). The CDR3 loop reads CSAPGYQETQYF. The CDR3 DNA sequence: TGCAGTGCCCCAGGGTACCAAGAGACCCAGTACTTC.

DNA for the CDR3: TGTGCCAGCAGCCTAGGGACCCCTTTAAGTGAGCAGTTCTTC. It specifies CASSLGTPLSEQFF. The rearrangement uses TRBV7-3 and TRBJ2-1, with D possibly called TRBD1 or TRBD2 (5 bases each). CDR3 length: 14 amino acids. The V and J ends lost 5 bases and 9 bases respectively, with 17 bases between them. Germline V gene sequence: CDR1 SGHTA, CDR2 FQGTGA.

This clonotype was found a few times. The chain recombines TRBV12-3 or TRBV12-4 with TRBJ2-7; D perhaps matches TRBD1 (6 bases). The CDR3 has 15 amino acids. V was pared by 2 bases and J by 3 bases, with 14 bases between. CDR3 residues: CASSLSGVPGYEQYF. The CDR3 nucleotides read TGTGCCAGCAGTTTATCAGGGGTTCCTGGCTACGAGCAGTACTTC.

This clonotype was recorded only once. This sequence joins TRBV29-1 and TRBJ1-2, with D perhaps TRBD1 (5 bases). The CDR3 extends over 16 amino acids. Per germline, CDR1 SQVTM and CDR2 ANQGSEA. The germline V and J ends were trimmed by 1 base and 7 bases, with 22 bases remaining between them. The CDR3 reads CSVEGGRRGELGGYTF. Here the CDR3 DNA reads TGCAGCGTTGAAGGGGGCAGGCGGGGAGAATTGGGTGGCTACACCTTC.

The genes are TRBV7-8 and TRBJ1-1, with 8 bases aligning to TRBD1. The germline CDR1 and CDR2 sequences are SGHVS and FQNEAQ. The CDR3 runs to 17 residues. V shed 3 bases, J shed 0 bases, and the junction held 9 bases outside the gene matches. DNA of the CDR3: TGTGCCAGCAGCTTGACAGGGGACTACTTAATGAACACTGAAGCTTTCTTT. The encoded protein is CASSLTGDYLMNTEAFF.

The genes are TRBV2 and TRBJ2-4; TRBD1 might be the D (5 bases). The CDR3 runs 15 residues. The V end lost 5 bases, the J end lost 0 bases, and 11 bases lay between the germline ends. Germline V gene data show CDR1 as SNHLY and CDR2 as FYNNEI. CDR3 in DNA: TGTGCCAGCAGTCAGGACAATCTAGCCAAAAACATTCAGTACTTC. As protein: CASSQDNLAKNIQYF.

This clonotype appeared a few times. The chain uses TRBV7-9 and TRBJ2-7; no clear D. There are 15 residues in the CDR3. V shed 0 bases and J shed 6 bases, with 15 bases lying between them. In germline, CDR1 is SEHNR, CDR2 FQNEAQ (reference sequence). The CDR3 nucleotides read TGTGCCAGCAGCTTAGCTGGGAAACCGTCGACCGAGCAGTACTTC. Protein: CASSLAGKPSTEQYF.

The V gene is TRBV6-2 or TRBV6-3, the J gene TRBJ2-1, with no clear D. V dropped 6 bases and J dropped 5 bases, with 11 bases sitting between them. CDR1 and CDR2 from the germline V gene are MNHEY and SVGEGT. The CDR3 sequence is 13 residues long. CDR3 nucleotides: TGTGCCAGCAGCAAACAAGGACACAATGAGCAGTTCTTC. It encodes CASSKQGHNEQFF.

Note on this clonotype: The junction departs from the called germline gene at one end, perhaps through a read error. This rearrangement joins TRBV4-2 to TRBJ2-1, with TRBD1 matching over 7 bases. Germline V gene sequence: CDR1 LGHNA, CDR2 YNFKEQ. The length of the CDR3 is 17 residues. The CDR3 sequence is CASSQDVGTASYNKQFF. The DNA of the CDR3 is TGTGCCAGCAGCCAAGATGTTGGGACAGCCTCCTACAATAAGCAGTTCTTC.

Comment on this clonotype: A junction boundary mismatches the germline segment, possibly from a read error. The rearrangement joins TRBV2 to TRBJ2-1, with D possibly matching TRBD2 (6 bases). Looked up from germline, CDR1 is SNHLY and CDR2 is FYNNEI. There are 15 residues in the CDR3. CDR3 in amino acids: CASGPIGGFYDEQFF. The CDR3, as DNA: TGTGCCAGCGGGCCCATCGGGGGATTCTACGATGAGCAGTTCTTC. The whole variable domain, remainder taken from reference TRBV2 and TRBJ2-1, is EPEVTQTPSHQVTQMGQEVILRCVPISNHLYFYWYRQILGQKVEFLVSFYNNEISEKSEIFDDQFSVERPDGSNFTLKIRSTKLEDSAMYFCASGPIGGFYDEQFFGPGTRLTVL.